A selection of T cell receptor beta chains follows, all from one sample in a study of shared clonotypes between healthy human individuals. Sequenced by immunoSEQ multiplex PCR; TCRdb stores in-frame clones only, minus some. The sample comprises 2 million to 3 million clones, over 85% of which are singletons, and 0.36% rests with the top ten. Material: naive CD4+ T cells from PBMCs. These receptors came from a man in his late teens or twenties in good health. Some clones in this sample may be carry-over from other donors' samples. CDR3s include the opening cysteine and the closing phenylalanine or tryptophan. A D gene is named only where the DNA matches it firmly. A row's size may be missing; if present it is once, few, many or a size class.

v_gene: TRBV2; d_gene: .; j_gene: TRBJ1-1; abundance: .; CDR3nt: TGTGCCAGCAGTCTTCTCCGGGGGTGGGCTGAAGCTTTCTTT; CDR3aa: CASSLLRGWAEAFF
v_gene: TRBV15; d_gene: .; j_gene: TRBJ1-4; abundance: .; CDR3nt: TGTGCCACCAGCTTGGGTGGGGATGGGGAAAAACTGTTTTTT; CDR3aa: CATSLGGDGEKLFF
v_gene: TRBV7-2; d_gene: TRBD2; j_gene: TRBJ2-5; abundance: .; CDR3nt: TGTGCCAGCAGGGTGACCGGGAGGTGGGAGACCCAGTACTTC; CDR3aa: CASRVTGRWETQYF
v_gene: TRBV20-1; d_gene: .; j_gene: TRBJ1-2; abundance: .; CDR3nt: TGCAGCCTAGACAGAAGATATGGCTACACCTTC; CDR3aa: CSLDRRYGYTF
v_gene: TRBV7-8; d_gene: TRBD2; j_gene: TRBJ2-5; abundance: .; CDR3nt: TGTGCCAGCACCCCGGGGGGGGAGACCCAGTACTTC; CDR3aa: CASTPGGETQYF
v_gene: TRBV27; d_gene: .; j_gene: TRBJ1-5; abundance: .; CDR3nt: TGTGCCAGCAGTCTAAATCAGCCCCAGCATTTT; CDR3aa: CASSLNQPQHF
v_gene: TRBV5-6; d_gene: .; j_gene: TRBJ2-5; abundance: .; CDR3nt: TGTGCCAGCAGCAAACCCAACGCAGCGGAGACCCAGTACTTC; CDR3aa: CASSKPNAAETQYF
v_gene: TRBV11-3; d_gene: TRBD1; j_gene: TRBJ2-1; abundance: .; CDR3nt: TGTGCCAGCAGCTCCGGAGGTGGGACAGGGGTTTACAATGAGCAGTTCTTC; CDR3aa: CASSSGGGTGVYNEQFF
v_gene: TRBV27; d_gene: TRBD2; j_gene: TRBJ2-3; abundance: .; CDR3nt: TGTGCCAGCAGTTTACTAGCGGGAACAGATACGCAGTATTTT; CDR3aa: CASSLLAGTDTQYF
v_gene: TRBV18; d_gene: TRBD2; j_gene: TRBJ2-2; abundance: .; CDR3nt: TGTGCCAGCTCAGAAAACGGCGGGGGGCCGGGAGAGCTGTTTTTT; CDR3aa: CASSENGGGPGELFF
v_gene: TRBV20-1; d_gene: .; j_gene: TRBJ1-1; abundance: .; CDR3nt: TGCAGTGCTAGTCCAAGTCGTGAAGCTTTCTTT; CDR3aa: CSASPSREAFF
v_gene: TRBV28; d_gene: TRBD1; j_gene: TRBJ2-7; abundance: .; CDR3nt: TGTGCCAGCAGTTTATCCCACAGGGGCAGCGAGCAGTACTTC; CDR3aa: CASSLSHRGSEQYF
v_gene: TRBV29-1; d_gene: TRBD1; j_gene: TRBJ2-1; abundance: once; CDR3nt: TGCAGCGCCCAGGCGCCGGGACAGCTATACAATGAGCAGTTCTTC; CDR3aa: CSAQAPGQLYNEQFF
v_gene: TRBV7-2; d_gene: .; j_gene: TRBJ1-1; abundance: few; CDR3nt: TGTGCCAGCAGCTTAGTGGGGGGGAACACTGAAGCTTTCTTT; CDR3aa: CASSLVGGNTEAFF
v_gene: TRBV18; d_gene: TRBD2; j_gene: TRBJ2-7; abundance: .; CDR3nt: TGTGCCAGCTCGCCGACTAGCGGGCCCCTCTCCTACGAGCAGTACTTC; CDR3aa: CASSPTSGPLSYEQYF
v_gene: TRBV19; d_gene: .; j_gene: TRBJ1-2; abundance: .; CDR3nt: TGTGCCAGTAGTACCGCCGCCCTCTATCAGGTCGGGTATGGCTACACCTTC; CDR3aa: CASSTAALYQVGYGYTF
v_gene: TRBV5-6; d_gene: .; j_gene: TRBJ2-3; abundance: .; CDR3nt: TGTGCCAGCAGCTTGTGGCGGAGCACAGATACGCAGTATTTT; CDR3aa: CASSLWRSTDTQYF
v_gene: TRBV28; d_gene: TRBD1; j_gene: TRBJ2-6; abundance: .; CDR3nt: TGTGCCAGCAGTGACCCCGGGACAGTCCAAGGTGGGGCCAACGTCCTGACTTTC; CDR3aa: CASSDPGTVQGGANVLTF
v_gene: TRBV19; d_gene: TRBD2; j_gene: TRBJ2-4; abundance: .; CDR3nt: TGTGCCAGTAGTGGGGGGGACCTAGCCAAAAACATTCAGTACTTC; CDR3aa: CASSGGDLAKNIQYF
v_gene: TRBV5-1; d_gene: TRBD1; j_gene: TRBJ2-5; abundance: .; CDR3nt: TGCGCCAGCAGCGGACAGGGGACAGCCCAAGAGACCCAGTACTTC; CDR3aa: CASSGQGTAQETQYF
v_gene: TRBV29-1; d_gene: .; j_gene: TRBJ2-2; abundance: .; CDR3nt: TGCAGCGTTGGGCACACCGGGGAGCTGTTTTTT; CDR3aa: CSVGHTGELFF
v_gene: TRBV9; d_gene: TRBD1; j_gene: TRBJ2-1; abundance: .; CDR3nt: TGTGCCAGCAGCGCCCACCTGGGACAGGGAAATGAGCAGTTCTTC; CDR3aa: CASSAHLGQGNEQFF
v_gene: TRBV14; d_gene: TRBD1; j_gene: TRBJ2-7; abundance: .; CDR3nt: TGTGCCAGCAGCCAGGTACAGGGGTGGGAGCAGTACTTC; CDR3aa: CASSQVQGWEQYF
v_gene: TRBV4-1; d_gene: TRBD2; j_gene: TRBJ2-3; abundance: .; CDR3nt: TGCGCCAGCAGCCAAATCTCCCTAGCGGGAGGGGTTGGGGATACGCAGTATTTT; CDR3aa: CASSQISLAGGVGDTQYF
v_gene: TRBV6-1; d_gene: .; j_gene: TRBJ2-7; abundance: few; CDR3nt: TGTGCCAGCAGTGAAGGGGGGGCCTACGAGCAGTACTTC; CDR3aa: CASSEGGAYEQYF
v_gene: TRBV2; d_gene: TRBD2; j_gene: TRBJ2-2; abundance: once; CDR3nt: TGTGCCAGCAGAACGGGAGGTGCAGCCGGGGAGCTGTTTTTT; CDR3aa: CASRTGGAAGELFF
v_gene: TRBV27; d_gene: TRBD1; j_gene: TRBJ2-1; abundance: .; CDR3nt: TGTGCCAGCAGTTTAACGACAGGGGCGCTTTTTAATGAGCAGTTCTTC; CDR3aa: CASSLTTGALFNEQFF
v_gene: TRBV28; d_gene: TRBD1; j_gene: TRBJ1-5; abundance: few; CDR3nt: TGTGCCAGCAGCCCAGGGGGTTGGGGGCAGCCCCAGCATTTT; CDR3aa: CASSPGGWGQPQHF
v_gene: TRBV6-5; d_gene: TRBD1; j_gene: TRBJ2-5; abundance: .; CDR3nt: TGTGCCAGCAGTGCTCGACAGGGAACCTATGAGACCCAGTACTTC; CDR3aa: CASSARQGTYETQYF
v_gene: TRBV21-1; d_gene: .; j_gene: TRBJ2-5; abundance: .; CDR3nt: TGTGCCAGCAGCAAAATGGCGACCCAGTACTTC; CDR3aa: CASSKMATQYF
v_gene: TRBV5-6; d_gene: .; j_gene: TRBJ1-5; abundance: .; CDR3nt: TGTGCCAGCAGCCCAGGGGTGGGCAATCAGCCCCAGCATTTT; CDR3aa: CASSPGVGNQPQHF
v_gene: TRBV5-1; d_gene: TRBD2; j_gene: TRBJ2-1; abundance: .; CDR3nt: TGCGCCAGCAGCTTGCTCCTAGCGGGAGGAGGCTACAATGAGCAGTTCTTC; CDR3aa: CASSLLLAGGGYNEQFF
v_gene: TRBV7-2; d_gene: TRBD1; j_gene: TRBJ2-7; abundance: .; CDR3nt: TGTGCCAGCAGCTCTCGGGACAGGAGCCCGAGGCAGTACTTC; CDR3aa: CASSSRDRSPRQYF
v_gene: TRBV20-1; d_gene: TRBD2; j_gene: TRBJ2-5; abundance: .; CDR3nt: TGCAGTGCAGGGAGGGTAGAGACCCAGTACTTC; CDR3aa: CSAGRVETQYF
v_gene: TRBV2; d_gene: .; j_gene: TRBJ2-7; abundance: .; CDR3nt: TGTGCCAGCAGTCCATACTACGAGCAGTACTTC; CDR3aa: CASSPYYEQYF
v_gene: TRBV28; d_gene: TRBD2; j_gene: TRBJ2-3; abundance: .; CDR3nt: TGTGCCAGCAGTGGAGGACTAGCGGCGGGCACAGATACGCAGTATTTT; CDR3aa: CASSGGLAAGTDTQYF
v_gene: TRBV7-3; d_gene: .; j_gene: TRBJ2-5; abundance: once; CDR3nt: TGTGCCAGCAGCTTAGGTCCGCCCACAGAGACCCAGTACTTC; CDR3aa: CASSLGPPTETQYF
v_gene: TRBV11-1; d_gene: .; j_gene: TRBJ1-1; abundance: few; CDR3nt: TGTGCCAGCAGCTTCAACGGGCTGAACACTGAAGCTTTCTTT; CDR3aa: CASSFNGLNTEAFF
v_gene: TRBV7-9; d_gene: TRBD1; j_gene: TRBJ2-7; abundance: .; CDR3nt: TGTGCCAGCAGCTTAGCGGGGACAGGGGTCGAGGAGCAGTACTTC; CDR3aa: CASSLAGTGVEEQYF
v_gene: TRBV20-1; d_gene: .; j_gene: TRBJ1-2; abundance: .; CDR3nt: TGCAGTGCTATTTTGGGGGGCTACACCTTC; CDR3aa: CSAILGGYTF
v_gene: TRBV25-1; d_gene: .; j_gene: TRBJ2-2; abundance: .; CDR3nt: TGTGCCAGCAGGGGTCCGGCGCCCGGGGAGCTGTTTTTT; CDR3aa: CASRGPAPGELFF
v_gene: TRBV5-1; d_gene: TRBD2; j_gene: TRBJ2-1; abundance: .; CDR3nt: TGCGCCAGCAGCTTCTTACTAGCGGGAGGAACGAATGAGCAGTTCTTC; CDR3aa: CASSFLLAGGTNEQFF
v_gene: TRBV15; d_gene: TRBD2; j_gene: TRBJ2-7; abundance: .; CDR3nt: TGTGCCACCAGCAAAAAACTAGCGGGAGGGCACGAGCAGTACTTC; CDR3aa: CATSKKLAGGHEQYF
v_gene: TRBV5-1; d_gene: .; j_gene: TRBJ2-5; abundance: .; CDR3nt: TGCGCCAGCAGCTTGGGGGGGCAAGAGACCCAGTACTTC; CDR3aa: CASSLGGQETQYF
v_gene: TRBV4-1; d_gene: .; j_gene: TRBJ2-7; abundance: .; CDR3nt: TGCGCCAGCAGCATACGTTGGGGGGCTAGCGGAAAATACGAGCAGTACTTC; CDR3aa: CASSIRWGASGKYEQYF
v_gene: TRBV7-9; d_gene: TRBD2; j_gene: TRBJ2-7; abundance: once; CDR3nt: TGTGCCAGCAGCTTAGTATCTAGCGGGAACTACGAGCAGTACTTC; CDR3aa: CASSLVSSGNYEQYF
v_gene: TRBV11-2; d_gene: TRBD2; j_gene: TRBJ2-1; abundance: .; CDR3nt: TGTGCCAGCAGCGAGATGAGGGCGCGGGGGAACAATGAGCAGTTCTTC; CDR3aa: CASSEMRARGNNEQFF
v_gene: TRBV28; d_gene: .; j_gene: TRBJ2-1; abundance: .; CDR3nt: TGTGCCAGCAGTCCCCTGGGACACCCGGAATCCTGGAGGTCCTACAATGAGCAGTTCTTC; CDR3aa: CASSPLGHPESWRSYNEQFF
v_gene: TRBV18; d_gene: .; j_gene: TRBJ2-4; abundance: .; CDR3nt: TGTGCCAGCTCACTTTCGGCAGCCAAAAACATTCAGTACTTC; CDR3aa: CASSLSAAKNIQYF
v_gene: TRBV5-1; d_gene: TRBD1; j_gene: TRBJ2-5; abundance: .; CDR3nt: TGCGCCAGCAGCCCGACAGGGGAAGAGACCCAGTACTTC; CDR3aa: CASSPTGEETQYF
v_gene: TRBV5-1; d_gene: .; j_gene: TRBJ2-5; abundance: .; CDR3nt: TGCGCCAGTATGGACAGTCCCCAAGAGACCCAGTACTTC; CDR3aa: CASMDSPQETQYF
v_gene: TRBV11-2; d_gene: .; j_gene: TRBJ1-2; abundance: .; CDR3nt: TGTGCCAGCAGCGAGGGACGGGGCTATGGCTACACCTTC; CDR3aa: CASSEGRGYGYTF
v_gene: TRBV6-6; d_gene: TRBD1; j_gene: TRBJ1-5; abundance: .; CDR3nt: TGTGCCAGCAATCGGGACAGGGATATTCAGCCCCAGCATTTT; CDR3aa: CASNRDRDIQPQHF
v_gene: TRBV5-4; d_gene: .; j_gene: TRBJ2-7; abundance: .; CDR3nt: TGTGCCAGCAGCCCCCACAGGGACCCCTACGAGCAGTACTTC; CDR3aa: CASSPHRDPYEQYF
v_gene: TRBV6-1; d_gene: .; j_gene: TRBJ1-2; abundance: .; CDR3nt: TGTGCCAGCATGATAGCAGGGAGCGGGCTTGGCTACACCTTC; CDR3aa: CASMIAGSGLGYTF
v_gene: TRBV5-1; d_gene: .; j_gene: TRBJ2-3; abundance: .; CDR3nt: TGCGCCAGCAGCGGAGGGTCGGGGTCTGGAGATACGCAGTATTTT; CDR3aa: CASSGGSGSGDTQYF
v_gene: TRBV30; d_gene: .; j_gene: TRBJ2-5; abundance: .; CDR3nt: TGTGCCTGGAGTGTAGTTGGCAGCCCAAAGACCCAGTACTTC; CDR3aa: CAWSVVGSPKTQYF
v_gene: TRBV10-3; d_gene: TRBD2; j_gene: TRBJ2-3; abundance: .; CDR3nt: TGTGCCATCAGGGGGACTAGCGGGGGCACAGATACGCAGTATTTT; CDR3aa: CAIRGTSGGTDTQYF
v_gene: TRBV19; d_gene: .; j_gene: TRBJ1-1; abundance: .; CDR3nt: TGTGCCAGTAGTATGGATGGTGGGGAGGACACTGAAGCTTTCTTT; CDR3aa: CASSMDGGEDTEAFF
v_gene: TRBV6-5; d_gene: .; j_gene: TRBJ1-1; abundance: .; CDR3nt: TGTGCCAGCAGTTACTCGTCCGACACTGAAGCTTTCTTT; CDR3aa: CASSYSSDTEAFF